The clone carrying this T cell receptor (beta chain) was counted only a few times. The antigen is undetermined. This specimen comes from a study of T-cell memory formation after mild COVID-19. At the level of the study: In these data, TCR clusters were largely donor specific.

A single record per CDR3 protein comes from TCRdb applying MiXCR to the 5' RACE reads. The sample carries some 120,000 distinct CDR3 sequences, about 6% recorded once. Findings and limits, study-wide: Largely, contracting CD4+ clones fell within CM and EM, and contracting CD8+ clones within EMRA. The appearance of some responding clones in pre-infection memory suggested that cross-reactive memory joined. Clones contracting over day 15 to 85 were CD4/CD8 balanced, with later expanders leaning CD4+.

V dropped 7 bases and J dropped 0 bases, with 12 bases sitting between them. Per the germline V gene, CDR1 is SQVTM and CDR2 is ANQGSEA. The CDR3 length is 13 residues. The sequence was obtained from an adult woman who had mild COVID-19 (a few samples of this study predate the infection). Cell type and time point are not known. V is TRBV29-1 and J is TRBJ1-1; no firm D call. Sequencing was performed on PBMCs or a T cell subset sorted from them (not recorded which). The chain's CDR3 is CSGAAGLNTEAFF. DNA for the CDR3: TGCAGCGGAGCCGCGGGTTTGAACACTGAAGCTTTCTTT.